This T cell receptor beta chain was profiled in a study of cytomegalovirus exposure and HLA in healthy donors. The study's findings and limits: Some highly shared sequence variants likely arose as a pipeline artifact. Most TCR beta V segments were productive about 87% or about 30% of the time in an earlier analysis. V- and J-gene trimming in TCR beta was tied to a missense DCLRE1C variant by an analysis performed later.

Worth noting for this clone: Its target is unknown.

The PCR ran on 60 Vbeta and 13 Jbeta primers. The method was immunoSEQ multiplex PCR; TCRdb's version includes in-frame clones alone and lacks a portion of them. The table shows around 150,000 clones, with roughly three quarters occurring only once. Germline trimming cut 0 bases from V and 7 bases from J; bases unmatched to any gene: 9. The CDR3 contains 16 residues. CDR1 is LGHNT, CDR2 FRNRAP, per germline. The receptor was derived from a middle-aged man in good health and CMV-seronegative. Source material: PBMCs. The chain has TRBV12-5 and TRBJ1-2; 9 bases line up with TRBD1. Here the CDR3 reads CASGLVATGGEGGYTF. The CDR3 bases are TGTGCTAGTGGTTTGGTAGCGACAGGGGGAGAAGGTGGCTACACCTTC.